This note documents a single T cell receptor beta chain sequence. The antigen is unknown. Using immunoSEQ multiplex PCR, the repertoire was profiled, and TCRdb retains in-frame clones only, with some absent. The sample has fewer than 100,000 clones; more than 70% are singletons. The sample is drawn from a study of OX40 agonist ivuxolimab in advanced cancers. Patients with autoimmune history or systemic immunosuppression were excluded. Study conclusions and caveats: Both blood CD4+ and CD8+ T cells showed clonal growth by week 6 at 0.1 to 3.0 mg/kg. Expanded clones were, on average, more numerous among CD8+ T cells than CD4+.

Per the germline V gene, CDR1 is SQVTM and CDR2 is ANQGSEA. The V and J ends lost 4 bases and 8 bases respectively, with 14 bases between them. The CDR3 is 13 residues long. This receptor was obtained from an adult with an advanced solid tumor such as melanoma, head and neck, liver or kidney cancer. Here the sequenced sample was CD4+ or CD8+ T cells sorted from blood, taken in a trial of the OX40 agonist ivuxolimab. The chain couples TRBV29-1 to TRBJ2-2, with TRBD1 as a possible D gene (5 bases). The CDR3 DNA follows: TGCAGCGTTGCGGGTGGGGCCCCTGGGGAGCTGTTTTTT. The encoded protein is CSVAGGAPGELFF.